Listed here are 30 T cell receptor beta chains from one sample, sequenced in a study of CD8 T cells in Susac syndrome. RNA totalling about 0.45 to 1 ug underwent reverse transcription with random hexamers. TCRdb ran MiXCR on the immunoSEQ multiplex PCR reads and lists one entry per CDR3 protein. The profile shows roughly 150,000 distinct CDR3 sequences, 94% of them singletons. Sample: CD4+ T cells from PBMCs. The receptor source for this set is a human donor with multiple sclerosis.

The chain employs TRBV11-2 and TRBJ2-2; no clear D gene. V lost 10 bases and J 1 base, leaving 16 bases between the germline ends. Germline values: CDR1 SGHAT, CDR2 FQNNGV. The CDR3 spans 15 residues. The CDR3: CAISFQRQNTGELFF. In nucleotides, the CDR3 is TGTGCCATTTCCTTCCAGCGACAGAACACCGGGGAGCTGTTTTTT. The full variable domain, with the rest looked up from reference TRBV11-2 and TRBJ2-2, is EAGVAQSPRYKIIEKRQSVAFWCNPISGHATLYWYQQILGQGPKLLIQFQNNGVVDDSQLPKDRFSAERLKGVDSTLKIQPAKLEDSAVYLCAISFQRQNTGELFFGEGSRLTVL.

The chain recombines TRBV2 with TRBJ2-1; D is undetermined. The closer fit of TRBJ2-7 to the DNA end suggests the J call may be wrong. CDR1 is SNHLY and CDR2 is FYNNEI in the germline V gene. The CDR3 covers 13 residues. The CDR3 loop is CASSEAYLYEQYF. CDR3 in DNA: TGTGCCAGCAGTGAGGCCTATCTGTACGAGCAGTACTTC.

The rearrangement uses TRBV27 and TRBJ2-7; D perhaps matches TRBD1 (5 bases). The germline CDR1 and CDR2 sequences are MNHEY and SMNVEV (reference sequence). The CDR3 runs to 12 residues. V was pared by 10 bases and J by 2 bases, with 12 bases between. The CDR3 DNA reads as TGTGCCACCTGGACACAGACCTACGAGCAGTACTTC. This translates into CATWTQTYEQYF.

The CDR3: CASSLNSGTYEQYF. CDR3 sequence (DNA): TGTGCCAGCAGCTTAAACAGCGGGACCTACGAGCAGTACTTC. The chain couples TRBV11-2 to TRBJ2-7; 7 nucleotides agree with TRBD2. The ends lost 2 bases at V and 2 bases at J; junction bases unmatched: 3. Germline V CDR1 and CDR2: SGHAT, FQNNGV. This CDR3 is built from 14 residues.

The chain couples TRBV4-2 to TRBJ2-7; D unresolved. Germline-derived CDR1 and CDR2 are LGHNA and YNFKEQ. Deletions cut 1 base from V and 4 bases from J, with 14 bases between. The length of the CDR3 is 15 residues. CDR3 bases: TGTGCCAGCAGCCAAGTTGCCTCGAGCTCTTACGAGCAGTACTTC. This sequence encodes CASSQVASSSYEQYF.

This chain joins TRBV18 and TRBJ2-7, with a possible D match to TRBD1 (6 bases). CDR3 size: 13 residues. Trimming removed 2 bases from V and 6 bases from J, with 11 bases in between. Germline V gene lookup returns CDR1 KGHSH and CDR2 LQKENI. The CDR3 loop reads CASSPIQGFEQYF. The CDR3 DNA sequence: TGTGCCAGCTCACCAATACAGGGATTCGAGCAGTACTTC. Variable domain in full (rest from reference TRBV18 and TRBJ2-7): NAGVMQNPRHLVRRRGQEARLRCSPMKGHSHVYWYRQLPEEGLKFMVYLQKENIIDESGMPKERFSAEFPKEGPSILRIQQVVRGDSAAYFCASSPIQGFEQYFGPGTRLTVT.

The chain joins TRBV10-3 to TRBJ2-1; D not certain. CDR1 is ENHRY and CDR2 is SYGVKD in the germline V gene. This CDR3 is built from 12 residues. V gave up 2 bases and J gave up 5 bases, with 4 bases separating them. For the CDR3, the DNA is TGTGCCATCAGTGAGACAGACAATGAGCAGTTCTTC. Protein: CAISETDNEQFF.

V gene TRBV5-4 combines with J gene TRBJ2-6; no definite D call. This CDR3 has 14 residues. V was trimmed by 6 bases and J by 3 bases, leaving 10 bases between them. In germline, CDR1 is SGHNT, CDR2 YYREEE (reference sequence). CDR3 coding DNA: TGTGCCAGCACCTCTCTTCTTGGGGCCAACGTCCTGACTTTC. Translated: CASTSLLGANVLTF.

This chain links TRBV7-2 with TRBJ2-1; 8 bases are shared with TRBD2. The CDR3 is 15 amino acids. V was pared by 6 bases and J by 4 bases, with 8 bases of the junction left unmatched. Germline loops: CDR1 SGHTA, CDR2 FQGNSA. The chain's CDR3 is CASRVTSGGYNEQFF. DNA of the CDR3: TGTGCCAGCAGGGTAACTAGCGGAGGTTACAATGAGCAGTTCTTC.

This sequence joins TRBV7-2 and TRBJ2-1; 7 bases fit TRBD1. The CDR3 spans 14 residues. The J segment lost 2 bases and the V segment lost 4 bases, leaving 2 bases of the junction unmatched. The germline V gene encodes CDR1 SGHTA and CDR2 FQGNSA. In DNA, the CDR3 is TGTGCCAGCAGCTCAGACAGGGCCTACAATGAGCAGTTCTTC. Its translation: CASSSDRAYNEQFF.

V usage is TRBV27 and J usage is TRBJ2-7, with D maybe TRBD2 (7 bases). The CDR3 has 16 residues. Germline V gene lookup returns CDR1 MNHEY and CDR2 SMNVEV (reference sequence). V lost 4 bases and J 4 bases, leaving 20 bases between the germline ends. CDR3 protein: CASSSTWGSGTYEQYF. DNA for the CDR3: TGTGCCAGCAGTTCGACGTGGGGGAGCGGGACATACGAGCAGTACTTC.

For the CDR3, the DNA is TGTGCCAGCAGCCCTACAGGGGAAGATACGCAGTATTTT. Its translation: CASSPTGEDTQYF. This chain joins TRBV5-4 and TRBJ2-3; 7 bases line up with TRBD1. This CDR3 comprises 13 residues. Germline loops: CDR1 SGHNT, CDR2 YYREEE (reference sequence). V was pared by 4 bases and J by 5 bases, with 4 bases of the junction left unmatched. Together with reference TRBV5-4 and TRBJ2-3, the CDR3 gives the full variable domain: ETGVTQSPTHLIKTRGQQVTLRCSSQSGHNTVSWYQQALGQGPQFIFQYYREEENGRGNFPPRFSGLQFPNYSSELNVNALELDDSALYLCASSPTGEDTQYFGPGTRLTVL.

The chain is built from TRBV4-3 and TRBJ1-2; D might be TRBD1 (6 bases). CDR1 and CDR2 (germline): LGHNA, YSLEER. The CDR3 covers 14 residues. Trimming left V 0 bases short and J 7 bases short, with 12 bases between. In DNA form, the CDR3 reads TGCGCCAGCAGCCAAGAGGTCAGGGGAACTGGCTACACCTTC. Translating it yields CASSQEVRGTGYTF.

This chain links TRBV20-1 with TRBJ2-1; D uncertain. The V and J ends lost 4 bases and 7 bases respectively, with 11 bases between them. CDR1 and CDR2 from the germline V gene are DFQATT and SNEGSKA (reference sequence). The CDR3 has 12 amino acids. As DNA, the CDR3 is TGCAGTGCTATCAGGCTAAGTAATGAGCAGTTCTTC. It yields the protein CSAIRLSNEQFF.

The V and J genes are TRBV6-6 and TRBJ2-3; weak D call: TRBD2 (6 bases). The CDR3 is made up of 14 amino acids. V lost 5 bases and J lost 2, with 11 bases in between. The V gene's germline CDR1 is MNHNY and CDR2 SVGAGI (reference sequence). The CDR3 region is CASSPRDSTDTQYF. In DNA form, the CDR3 reads TGTGCCAGCAGTCCCCGGGACTCCACAGATACGCAGTATTTT.

The chain links TRBV3-1 to TRBJ2-5; possible D gene TRBD2, 5 bases. This CDR3 region has 14 residues. Germline V gene data show CDR1 as LGHDT and CDR2 as YNNKEL (reference sequence). V lost 0 bases to trimming and J lost 8 bases, with 13 bases between them. The CDR3 bases are TGTGCCAGCAGCCAAGAAGGCCGTCGGGATACCCAGTACTTC. Its protein product is CASSQEGRRDTQYF.

This sequence joins TRBV29-1 and TRBJ2-1; 8 bases match TRBD1. This CDR3 has 13 residues. The V and J ends lost 7 bases and 6 bases, in that order; junction bases with no gene match: 8. The germline gives CDR1 SQVTM, CDR2 ANQGSEA. The CDR3 protein is CSALTGAGNEQFF. Here the CDR3 DNA reads TGCAGCGCCCTGACAGGGGCAGGCAATGAGCAGTTCTTC.

This clonotype occurred once. CDR3 amino acids: CASSDGSGQTQYF. CDR3 sequence (DNA): TGTGCCAGCAGTGATGGAAGTGGACAGACCCAGTACTTC. The chain recombines TRBV2 with TRBJ2-5; D unresolved. The ends were cut back, 3 bases at V and 6 bases at J, with 11 bases in the middle. The length of the CDR3 is 13 residues. Germline CDR1 reads SNHLY; CDR2 reads FYNNEI.

The chain couples TRBV19 to TRBJ2-2, with D possibly matching TRBD1 (5 bases). The germline V gene has CDR1 LNHDA and CDR2 SQIVND (reference sequence). V was pared by 6 bases and J by 5 bases, with 10 bases between. This CDR3 contains 13 residues. CDR3 DNA sequence: TGTGCCAGTAGGCGACAGCGTACCGGGGAGCTGTTTTTT. It encodes CASRRQRTGELFF.

This chain connects TRBV16 to TRBJ1-1; perhaps TRBD1 as D (5 bases). The V and J ends lost 6 bases and 5 bases respectively, with 13 bases between them. There are 13 residues in the CDR3. Germline V gene data show CDR1 as KGHSY and CDR2 as FQNENV. The CDR3 DNA follows: TGTGCCAGCAGTAGGGCGGGGCAAACTGAAGCTTTCTTT. It is translated as CASSRAGQTEAFF. The variable domain in full, completed from reference TRBV16 and TRBJ1-1, reads GEEVAQTPKHLVRGEGQKAKLYCAPIKGHSYVFWYQQVLKNEFKFLISFQNENVFDETGMPKERFSAKCLPNSPCSLEIQATKLEDSAVYFCASSRAGQTEAFFGQGTRLTVV.

The DNA for the CDR3 is TGTGCCAGTAGCAACCCCCCAGGGGTGAACACTGAAGCTTTCTTT. It codes for CASSNPPGVNTEAFF. V and J are TRBV19 and TRBJ1-1, with a tentative D call TRBD1 (6 bases). The CDR3 contains 15 residues. Trimming removed 6 bases from V and 0 bases from J, with 14 bases in between. CDR1 LNHDA and CDR2 SQIVND come from the germline V gene (reference sequence).

The CDR3 DNA reads TGCAGTGCTAGACCAGCCGGGGAGCTGTTTTTT. Protein product: CSARPAGELFF. This rearrangement joins TRBV20-1 to TRBJ2-2; no clear D gene. The length of the CDR3 is 11 residues. Germline V gene lookup returns CDR1 DFQATT and CDR2 SNEGSKA (reference sequence). V was cut by 2 bases and J by 6 bases, with 4 bases left in between.

V gene TRBV29-1 combines with J gene TRBJ1-1; D unresolved. CDR3 length: 11 amino acids. Germline CDR1 SQVTM, CDR2 ANQGSEA. V gave up 7 bases and J gave up 7 bases, with 13 bases separating them. CDR3 in amino acids: CSALSGVEAFF. DNA of the CDR3: TGCAGCGCTTTATCTGGGGTTGAAGCTTTCTTT.

The CDR3: CASSPPSAAGELTGELFF. In DNA, the CDR3 is TGTGCCAGCTCACCTCCCTCTGCCGCGGGAGAGCTCACCGGGGAGCTGTTTTTT. The genes are TRBV18 and TRBJ2-2; TRBD2 aligns across 7 bases. V shed 3 bases, J shed 4 bases, and the junction held 14 bases outside the gene matches. The length of the CDR3 is 18 residues. The germline V gene has CDR1 KGHSH and CDR2 LQKENI.

This rearrangement joins TRBV2 to TRBJ2-5; maybe TRBD2 (5 bases). CDR3 length equals 13 residues. Germline V gene lookup returns CDR1 SNHLY and CDR2 FYNNEI. V lost 6 bases, J lost 5 bases, and 13 bases lay in between. The CDR3 reads CASSVTRAETQYF. As DNA, the CDR3 is TGTGCCAGCAGCGTAACTAGAGCCGAGACCCAGTACTTC.

This sequence joins TRBV24-1 and TRBJ2-1; TRBD1 agrees at 7 bases. Looked up from germline, CDR1 is KGHDR and CDR2 is SFDVKD. The trim removed 4 bases at V and 3 bases at J, leaving 5 bases unmatched. This CDR3 comprises 15 residues. CDR3 DNA sequence: TGTGCCACCAGTGACCTGGGACAGCACTACAATGAGCAGTTCTTC. Translated, it gives CATSDLGQHYNEQFF.

The genes are TRBV5-4 and TRBJ2-2; 7 bases fit TRBD2. The CDR3 has 15 residues. Trimming cost V 1 base and J 6 bases; bases outside gene matches: 6. The germline gives CDR1 SGHNT, CDR2 YYREEE (reference sequence). In nucleotides, the CDR3 is TGTGCCAGCAGCTTGTCTAGCGGAGGGCCCGGGGAGCTGTTTTTT. It yields the protein CASSLSSGGPGELFF.

For the CDR3, the DNA is TGTGCCAGCAGTGAAGATTTCGGGACGAGGGGCTACACCTTC. Its protein is CASSEDFGTRGYTF. This chain uses TRBV2 with TRBJ1-2, with D possibly matching TRBD1 (5 bases). The CDR3 loop spans 14 amino acids. V shed 1 base and J shed 8 bases, with 14 bases lying between them. Germline V gene data show CDR1 as SNHLY and CDR2 as FYNNEI. The full variable domain, in which reference TRBV2 and TRBJ1-2 provide the parts outside the CDR3, is EPEVTQTPSHQVTQMGQEVILRCVPISNHLYFYWYRQILGQKVEFLVSFYNNEISEKSEIFDDQFSVERPDGSNFTLKIRSTKLEDSAMYFCASSEDFGTRGYTFGSGTRLTVV.

This clonotype has more than one count but fewer than ten. The V and J genes are TRBV12-3 or TRBV12-4 and TRBJ2-7, with D perhaps matching TRBD2 (5 bases). The CDR3 loop spans 14 amino acids. Trimming left V 2 bases short and J 3 bases short, with 11 bases between. The CDR3 sequence is CASSLLADFYEQYF. As DNA, the CDR3 is TGTGCCAGCAGTTTACTGGCGGACTTCTACGAGCAGTACTTC.

This sequence joins TRBV5-1 and TRBJ2-2; a weak D match, TRBD1 (5 bases). Germline V gene sequence: CDR1 SGHRS, CDR2 YFSETQ. The CDR3 contains 14 residues. Trimming pared 5 bases from V and 2 bases from J, leaving 10 bases between. The CDR3 loop reads CASRQDGNTGELFF. The CDR3, as DNA: TGCGCCAGCAGACAGGACGGAAACACCGGGGAGCTGTTTTTT.